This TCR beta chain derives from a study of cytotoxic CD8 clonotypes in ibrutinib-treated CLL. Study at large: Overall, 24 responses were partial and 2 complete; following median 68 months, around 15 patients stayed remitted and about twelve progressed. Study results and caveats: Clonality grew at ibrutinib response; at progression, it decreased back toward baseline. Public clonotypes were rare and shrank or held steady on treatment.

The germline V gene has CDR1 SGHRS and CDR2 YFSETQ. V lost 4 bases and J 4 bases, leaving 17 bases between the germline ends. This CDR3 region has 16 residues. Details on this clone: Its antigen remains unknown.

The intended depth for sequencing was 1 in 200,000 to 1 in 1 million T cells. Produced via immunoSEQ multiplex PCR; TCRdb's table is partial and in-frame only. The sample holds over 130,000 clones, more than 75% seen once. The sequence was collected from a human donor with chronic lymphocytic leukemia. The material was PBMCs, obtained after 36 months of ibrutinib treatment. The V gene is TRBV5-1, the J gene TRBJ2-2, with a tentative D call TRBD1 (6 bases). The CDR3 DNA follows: TGCGCCAGCAGCCGATCTACAGGGTCGGGCACCGGGGAGCTGTTTTTT. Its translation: CASSRSTGSGTGELFF.